A selection of T cell receptor beta chains follows, all from one sample in a study of T cells in Graves' hyperthyroidism and ophthalmopathy. TCRdb independently ran MiXCR on the multiplex PCR reads; one entry per CDR3 protein. The sample lists 350,000 to 400,000 distinct CDR3 sequences; 15% were seen once. Material for sequencing was blood. The source of these receptors is a woman in her twenties or thirties with Graves' hyperthyroidism. Each CDR3 is given with its conserved first and last residue. Each record gives: D gene, V gene, CDR3 protein. D genes are given only for firm matches.

>TRBD1|TRBV28
CATDRGSYEQYF
>TRBD2|TRBV29-1
CSVGSSGTIPYEQFF
>TRBD2|TRBV7-9
CASSTGTSGTSEQFF
>TRBD2|TRBV28
CASSFRSGRAGETQYF
>NA|TRBV3-1
CASSQGPAGEEKLFF
>NA|TRBV15
CATSRVSSRSQYF
>TRBD1|TRBV20-1
CSAAQGTDQPQHF
>NA|TRBV30
CAWGDDTDTQYF
>NA|TRBV28
CASSPIGRGGPNYGYTF
>NA|TRBV20-1
CSARDEGRVGYEQFF
>NA|TRBV11-2
CASSPKAGYNEQFF
>NA|TRBV6-5
CASSYSRGYGANVLTF
>TRBD2|TRBV24-1
CASQDSGRVDTGELFF
>TRBD1|TRBV28
CASSSNRGMSGLKETQYF
>NA|TRBV7-9
CASNLGMRYEQFF
>TRBD2|TRBV2
CASGRLAGYEQYF
>NA|TRBV11-2
CASSLAWGAENTDTQYF
>NA|TRBV10-1
CASSDGSTAHTEAFF
>NA|TRBV3-1
CASSQVSNTDTQYF
>NA|TRBV28
CASSPHATNEKLFF
>TRBD2|TRBV5-1
CASSFAGGSDEQYF
>NA|TRBV7-6
CASSLGHPNTEAFF
>TRBD2|TRBV29-1
CSGAGDTDTQYF
>NA|TRBV5-1
CASSTQQGLDETQYF
>TRBD2|TRBV3-1
CASSQRAGVRNEQFF
>TRBD2|TRBV11-2
CASSTGLAGGTDTQYF
>TRBD2|TRBV20-1
CSARGSSGIEQFF
>NA|TRBV2
CAIDRTSIGEQYF
>NA|TRBV7-2
CASSLALSTNYGYTF
>TRBD2|TRBV20-1
CSARDLAGGNEQFF
>TRBD1|TRBV5-1
CASSLGDRGYGYTF
>NA|TRBV11-2
CASSLEFRANYGYTF
>NA|TRBV11-2
CASSLDLETQYF
>NA|TRBV24-1
CATSDFLGREIMNTEAFF
>NA|TRBV18
CASSPPGQIYGYTF
>NA|TRBV30
CAWREGRGPQHF
>TRBD1|TRBV5-1
CASSADRVGTGELFF
>TRBD2|TRBV7-2
CASSLGRAGGPSGYEQYF
>NA|TRBV7-2
CASSYRPGSILYEQYF
>NA|TRBV7-9
CASSWGWDEQYF
>TRBD2|TRBV5-6
CASSLVLAGDQDTQYF
>NA|TRBV20-1
CSARRGNEKLFF
>TRBD1|TRBV9
CASSVGGGETPPLHTQYF
>NA|TRBV3-1
CASSQAAFTYEQYF
>NA|TRBV29-1
CSVKGSLTDTQYF
>TRBD1|TRBV19
CASSPRQGAVGTGELFF
>NA|TRBV6-5
CASSYSQDQPQHF
>NA|TRBV14
CASSQDPGLSYGYTF
>NA|TRBV10-3
CAISESSGTPAQYF
>NA|TRBV14
CASSQVRGPVYEQYF